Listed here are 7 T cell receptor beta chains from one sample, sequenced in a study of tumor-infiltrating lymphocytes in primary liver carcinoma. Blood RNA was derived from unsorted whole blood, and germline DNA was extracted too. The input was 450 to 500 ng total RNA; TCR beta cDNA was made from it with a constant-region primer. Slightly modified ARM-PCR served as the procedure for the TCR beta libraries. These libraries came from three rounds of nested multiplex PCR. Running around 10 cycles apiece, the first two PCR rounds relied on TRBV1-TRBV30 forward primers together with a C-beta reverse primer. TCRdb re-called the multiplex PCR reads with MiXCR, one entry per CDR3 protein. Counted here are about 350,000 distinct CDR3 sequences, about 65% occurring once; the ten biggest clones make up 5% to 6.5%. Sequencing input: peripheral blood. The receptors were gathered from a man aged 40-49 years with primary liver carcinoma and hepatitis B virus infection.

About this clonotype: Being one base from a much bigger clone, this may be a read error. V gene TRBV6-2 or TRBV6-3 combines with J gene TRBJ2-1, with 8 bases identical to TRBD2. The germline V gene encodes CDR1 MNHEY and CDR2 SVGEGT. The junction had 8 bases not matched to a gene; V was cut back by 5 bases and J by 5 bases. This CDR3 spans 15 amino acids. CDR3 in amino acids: CASSPSGGFDNEQFF. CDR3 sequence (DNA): TGTGCCAGCAGTCCGAGCGGGGGCTTCGACAATGAGCAGTTCTTC.

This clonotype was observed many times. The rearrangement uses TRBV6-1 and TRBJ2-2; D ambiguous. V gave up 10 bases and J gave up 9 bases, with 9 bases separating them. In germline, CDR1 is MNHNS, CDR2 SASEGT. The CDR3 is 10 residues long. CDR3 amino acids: CATERWELFF. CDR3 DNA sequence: TGTGCCACCGAACGTTGGGAGCTGTTTTTT.

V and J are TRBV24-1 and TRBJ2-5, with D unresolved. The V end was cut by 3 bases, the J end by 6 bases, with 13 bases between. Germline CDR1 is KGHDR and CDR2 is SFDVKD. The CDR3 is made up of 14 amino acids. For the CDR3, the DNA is TGTGCCACCAGTGATCCGGAAGGTAAAAAGACCCAGTACTTC. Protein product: CATSDPEGKKTQYF.

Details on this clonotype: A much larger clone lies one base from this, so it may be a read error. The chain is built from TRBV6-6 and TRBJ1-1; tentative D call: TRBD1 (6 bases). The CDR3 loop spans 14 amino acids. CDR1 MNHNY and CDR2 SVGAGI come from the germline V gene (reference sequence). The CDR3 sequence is CVSSYLGAVKEAFF. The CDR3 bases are TGTGTCAGCAGTTACTTGGGGGCGGTCAAGGAAGCTTTCTTT.

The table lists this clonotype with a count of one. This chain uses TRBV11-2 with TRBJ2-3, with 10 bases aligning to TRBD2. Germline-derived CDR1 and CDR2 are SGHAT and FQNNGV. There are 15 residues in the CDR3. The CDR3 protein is CISSLGLAGEDTQYF. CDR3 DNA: TGTATCAGCAGCTTAGGCCTAGCGGGAGAAGATACGCAGTATTTT.

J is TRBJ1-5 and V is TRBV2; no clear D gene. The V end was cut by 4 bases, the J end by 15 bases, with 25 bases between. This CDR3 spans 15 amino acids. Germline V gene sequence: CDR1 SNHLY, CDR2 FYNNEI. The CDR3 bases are TGTGCCAGCAGTGGACGGACGGATAGCAATCAGTCCCGGCATTTT. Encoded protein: CASSGRTDSNQSRHF. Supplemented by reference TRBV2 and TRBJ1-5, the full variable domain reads EPEVTQTPSHQVTQMGQEVILRCVPISNHLYFYWYRQILGQKVEFLVSFYNNEISEKSEIFDDQFSVERPDGSNFTLKIRSTKLEDSAMYFCASSGRTDSNQSRHFGDGTRLSIL.

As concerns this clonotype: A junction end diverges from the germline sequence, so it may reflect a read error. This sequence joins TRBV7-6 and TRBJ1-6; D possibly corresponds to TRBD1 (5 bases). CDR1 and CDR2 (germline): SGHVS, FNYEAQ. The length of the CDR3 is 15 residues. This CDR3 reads CASSLFQGSNSLLHF. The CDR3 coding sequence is TGTGCCAGCAGCTTATTTCAGGGCTCTAATTCACTCCTCCACTTT.